The 20 T cell receptor beta chains listed next were all sequenced from one sample in a study of cytomegalovirus exposure and HLA in healthy donors. The study ran its PCR with 60 Vbeta and 13 Jbeta primers. Clones were sequenced by immunoSEQ multiplex PCR, and TCRdb holds only the in-frame ones, with some missing. Counted here are 100,000 to 150,000 clones, around three quarters occurring once; the ten biggest clones make up approximately 10%. Sequencing was carried out using PBMCs. The receptors stem from a man in his thirties or forties in good health and CMV-seropositive.

The chain links TRBV5-1 to TRBJ2-5; D is ambiguous. Germline V lookup: CDR1 SGHRS, CDR2 YFSETQ. V was pared by 4 bases and J by 1 base, with 11 bases between. The CDR3 is made up of 14 amino acids. The CDR3, as DNA: TGCGCCAGCAGCGTGGAACACCTCCAAGAGACCCAGTACTTC. Translated, it gives CASSVEHLQETQYF.

The chain employs TRBV4-2 and TRBJ2-7, with a possible D match to TRBD1 (6 bases). CDR1 is LGHNA and CDR2 is YNFKEQ in the germline V gene. CDR3 length equals 15 residues. With 2 bases removed from V and 2 bases from J, the gap between germline ends came to 13 bases. This CDR3 is CASSQQQGSPYEQYF. CDR3 in DNA: TGTGCCAGCAGCCAACAACAGGGATCCCCCTACGAGCAGTACTTC.

The chain links TRBV19 to TRBJ1-1; tentatively, D is TRBD1 (6 bases). This CDR3 spans 15 amino acids. The ends were cut back, 0 bases at V and 10 bases at J, with 18 bases in the middle. Germline assignment: CDR1 LNHDA and CDR2 SQIVND (reference sequence). The CDR3 region is CASSIDRDSYRAAFF. The CDR3 DNA sequence: TGTGCCAGTAGTATAGATCGAGATAGTTACAGGGCAGCTTTCTTT.

The chain recombines TRBV7-9 with TRBJ2-7; 9 bases agree with TRBD1. In germline, CDR1 is SEHNR, CDR2 FQNEAQ (reference sequence). V lost 5 bases and J lost 0; bases outside the gene matches: 17. This CDR3 has 19 amino acids. CDR3 in amino acids: CASSISRDRDLGSSYEQYF. In DNA, the CDR3 is TGTGCCAGCAGCATCAGCCGGGACAGGGATTTGGGGAGCTCCTACGAGCAGTACTTC.

The chain uses TRBV6-5 and TRBJ1-2; D not certain. Germline V gene sequence: CDR1 MNHEY, CDR2 SVGAGI. Trimming cost V 10 bases and J 0 bases, with 9 bases left between them. This CDR3 is built from 12 residues. The chain's CDR3 is CATSIANYGYTF. The CDR3 DNA is TGTGCCACCTCAATAGCTAACTATGGCTACACCTTC.

With respect to this clone: Since no conserved phenylalanine or tryptophan closes the CDR3, a read error is the likely cause. CDR3 region: CATLGQAANYGYTL. In DNA, the CDR3 is TGTGCCACCCTAGGACAGGCAGCTAACTATGGCTACACCCTC. The chain joins TRBV19 to TRBJ1-2; the match to TRBD1 covers 7 bases. V was clipped by 10 bases and J by 0 bases; unmatched bases: 8. The CDR3 has 14 residues. Germline V gives CDR1 LNHDA, CDR2 SQIVND (reference sequence).

This chain uses TRBV28 with TRBJ2-5, with unresolved D. Germline lookup yields CDR1 MDHEN and CDR2 SYDVKM. Trimming cost V 3 bases and J 5 bases, with 4 bases left between them. This CDR3 spans 11 amino acids. Here the CDR3 reads CASSFQETQYF. CDR3 bases: TGTGCCAGCAGTTTTCAGGAGACCCAGTACTTC. Full variable domain (rest looked up from reference TRBV28 and TRBJ2-5): DVKVTQSSRYLVKRTGEKVFLECVQDMDHENMFWYRQDPGLGLRLIYFSYDVKMKEKGDIPEGYSVSREKKERFSLILESASTNQTSMYLCASSFQETQYFGPGTRLLVL.

This rearrangement joins TRBV18 to TRBJ2-7; perhaps TRBD1 as D (6 bases). This CDR3 is 14 amino acids long. V was trimmed by 0 bases and J by 6 bases, leaving 12 bases between them. Germline CDR1 and CDR2: KGHSH and LQKENI. The chain's CDR3 is CASSPPTGQREQYF. Written as DNA, the CDR3 is TGTGCCAGCTCACCACCTACGGGACAACGCGAGCAGTACTTC.

This clone was found a few times. J is TRBJ1-5 and V is TRBV19; D possibly corresponds to TRBD1 (6 bases). Germline V gives CDR1 LNHDA, CDR2 SQIVND (reference sequence). This CDR3 has 17 residues. V lost 5 bases and J lost 4, with 21 bases in between. DNA for the CDR3: TGTGCCAGTAGTCCCGAGCCGGCCAGGGGAGCAAATCAGCCCCAGCATTTT. Its translation: CASSPEPARGANQPQHF.

The chain is built from TRBV29-1 and TRBJ1-3, with D unclear. Germline V gives CDR1 SQVTM, CDR2 ANQGSEA. V was pared by 4 bases and J by 0 bases, with 10 bases between. The CDR3 has 14 amino acids. The CDR3 reads CSVVVHGSGNTIYF. CDR3 nucleotides: TGCAGCGTTGTAGTGCACGGCTCTGGAAACACCATATATTTT.

J is TRBJ2-7 and V is TRBV27, with 10 positions matching TRBD2. Germline CDR1 and CDR2: MNHEY and SMNVEV (reference sequence). CDR3 length equals 14 residues. The ends lost 4 bases at V and 5 bases at J; junction bases unmatched: 5. CDR3 nucleotide sequence: TGTGCCAGCAGTTACGGGACTAGCGTTAACGAGCAGTACTTC. Translation: CASSYGTSVNEQYF.

The chain links TRBV19 to TRBJ2-6, with 7 bases fitting TRBD2. V lost 7 bases, J lost 1 base, and 4 bases stayed unmatched. Germline V gene lookup returns CDR1 LNHDA and CDR2 SQIVND (reference sequence). The CDR3 runs 15 residues. CDR3 nucleotides: TGTGCCAGTATGGGGGGGACTTCTGGGGCCAACGTCCTGACTTTC. Its protein product is CASMGGTSGANVLTF. Filled out from reference TRBV19 and TRBJ2-6, the complete variable domain reads DGGITQSPKYLFRKEGQNVTLSCEQNLNHDAMYWYRQDPGQGLRLIYYSQIVNDFQKGDIAEGYSVSREKKESFPLTVTSAQKNPTAFYLCASMGGTSGANVLTFGAGSRLTVL.

This clone was detected once. This chain links TRBV10-1 with TRBJ1-5; no firm D call. V was trimmed by 6 bases and J by 7 bases, leaving 10 bases between them. The CDR3 consists of 12 residues. Germline CDR1 reads WNHNN; CDR2 reads SYGVQD (reference sequence). CDR3 protein: CASSSPGQPQHF. The CDR3 DNA sequence: TGCGCCAGCAGCTCCCCGGGGCAGCCCCAGCATTTT.

The rearrangement links TRBV6-1 to TRBJ2-3; 9 bases map to TRBD1. The CDR3 spans 14 residues. Germline-derived CDR1 and CDR2 are MNHNS and SASEGT. The J segment lost 4 bases and the V segment lost 3 bases, leaving 2 bases of the junction unmatched. CDR3 coding DNA: TGTGCCAGCAGTGAGGACAGGGGTGCAGATACGCAGTATTTT. Translation gives CASSEDRGADTQYF.

This clone was seen only a few times. V gene TRBV13 combines with J gene TRBJ1-4, with 9 bases that match TRBD1. CDR1 PRHDT and CDR2 FYEKMQ come from the germline V gene (reference sequence). The J segment lost 7 bases and the V segment lost 2 bases, leaving 11 bases of the junction unmatched. The CDR3 extends over 17 amino acids. The CDR3 region is CASSLFPGTGMGEKLFF. DNA of the CDR3: TGTGCCAGCAGCTTATTTCCGGGGACAGGGATGGGTGAAAAACTGTTTTTT.

This clone has just one count. The chain combines TRBV19 with TRBJ1-2; D is possibly TRBD1 (6 bases). The V gene lost 8 bases and the J gene lost 5 bases, with 9 bases spanning the gap. Germline V gene data show CDR1 as LNHDA and CDR2 as SQIVND (reference sequence). This CDR3 comprises 11 residues. CDR3 sequence: CASQDRYGYTF. DNA of the CDR3: TGTGCCAGTCAGGACAGATATGGCTACACCTTC.

This clone came up once. This chain uses TRBV30 with TRBJ1-2; 7 nucleotides align to TRBD1. CDR1 and CDR2 (germline): GTSNPN, SVGIG (reference sequence). The V and J ends lost 1 base and 0 bases, in that order; junction bases with no gene match: 5. This CDR3 contains 15 residues. For the CDR3, the DNA is TGTGCCTGGAGTGGACAGGGTCGAACTAACTATGGCTACACCTTC. Translating gives CAWSGQGRTNYGYTF.

The chain links TRBV2 to TRBJ2-1; TRBD2 aligns across 15 bases. V lost 6 bases to trimming and J lost 5 bases; unmatched junction nucleotides: 8. The CDR3 totals 17 residues. The germline gives CDR1 SNHLY, CDR2 FYNNEI. DNA for the CDR3: TGTGCCAGCAGACCGGGACTAGCGGGGGGCAACGACAATGAGCAGTTCTTC. This encodes CASRPGLAGGNDNEQFF.

This clone appeared a few times. The same CDR3 also results from other DNA sequences found in this sample. The chain is built from TRBV6-5 and TRBJ1-1; no clear D gene. The V and J ends lost 3 bases and 1 base respectively, with 6 bases between them. CDR3 size: 13 residues. Germline CDR1 MNHEY, CDR2 SVGAGI. As DNA, the CDR3 is TGTGCCAGCAGTTATAGAGGGAACACTGAAGCTTTCTTT. As protein: CASSYRGNTEAFF.

In its sample, this clone was seen a few times. The chain is built from TRBV2 and TRBJ2-1, with 7 bases lining up with TRBD2. The V gene's germline CDR1 is SNHLY and CDR2 FYNNEI. Losses at the gene ends were 2 bases for V and 7 bases for J; bases not matched to a gene: 8. The CDR3 is 15 amino acids. In DNA, the CDR3 is TGTGCCAGCAGTGAATTGCGGGGGTCAAGGAATGAGCAGTTCTTC. Residues: CASSELRGSRNEQFF.